The clone carrying this T cell receptor (beta chain) was seen many times. What it binds is unknown. This record comes from a study of T-cell memory formation after mild COVID-19. Study-wide context: TCR clusters showed largely donor specificity. Study-wide results and caveats: Clones from the second wave (peaking day 37) had unconfirmed SARS-CoV-2 specificity. Some responding clones appeared in pre-infection memory, suggesting cross-reactive memory joined.

Constant-segment-primed 5'RACE gave TCR alpha and TCR beta cDNA libraries with sample barcodes and UMIs. TCRdb ran MiXCR on the 5' RACE reads and lists one entry per CDR3 protein. The table records roughly 170,000 distinct CDR3 sequences, roughly 18% of them present only once. Sample: PBMCs or a T cell subset sorted from them (not recorded which). The sequence was collected from a man aged 18 to 35 who had mild COVID-19 (a few samples of this study predate the infection). Cell type and time point are not known.

The CDR3, as DNA: TGCAGTGCTAGGGACGGTACCTATTATGGCTACACCTTC. Translation: CSARDGTYYGYTF. This chain uses TRBV20-1 with TRBJ1-2; D not certain. The germline V gene encodes CDR1 DFQATT and CDR2 SNEGSKA (reference sequence). CDR3 size: 13 residues. V shed 3 bases and J shed 5 bases, with 13 bases lying between them.